This T cell receptor (beta chain) was sequenced during a study of radiotherapy plus CTLA-4 blockade in lung cancer (dated 2018 in TCRdb). Turning to the overall study: Among enrolled patients, approximately 17% had an objective response and 30% to 35% reached disease control. Summary of the overall study and its limitations: After treatment with radiotherapy and ipilimumab, TCR clones that originated in tumors expanded in peripheral blood. The strongest predictors of response were reported to be early dynamic shifts in blood T cell clones along with a rise in serum interferon-beta following radiation.

Relative to germline, V is missing 3 bases and J is missing 1 base, with 10 bases of the junction outside any gene match. The CDR3 starts with the cysteine, ends with the phenylalanine, and has 18 residues. CDR3 DNA is the only sequence kept; it has 54 bases, read in frame from the first base. CDR1 LNHNV and CDR2 YYDKDF are derived from the germline V gene (reference sequence). This clone has just a few counts. It has no known antigen specificity. Base quality data are lacking; no much larger clone is found one base away. The library was generated by the immunoSEQ multiplex PCR assay. TCRdb obtained this table from immuneACCESS and retained in-frame rearrangements with V and J assigned. These tables miss some clones; where compared with another copy, unresolved V genes account for less than half of the shortfall, and the remainder is unexplained. This sample lists about 120,000 clones; 85% to 90% were detected once. The ten top clones hold more than 6.5% of the sample.

The study tested focal radiation therapy combined with CTLA-4 blockade (ipilimumab) in patients with chemo-refractory metastatic non-small-cell lung cancer. The sequenced sample was peripheral blood, obtained from a patient treated with radiotherapy plus ipilimumab. The rearranged chain carries TRBV15 and TRBJ1-3; 9 bases in the middle match TRBD1. The sequence came from a human donor with non-small cell lung cancer that progressed on radiotherapy plus ipilimumab. The bases read TGTGCCACCAGCAGCCCCGGGACAGGGCTCCTTTCTGGAAACACCATATATTTT. Translated, this gives CATSSPGTGLLSGNTIYF.